This T cell receptor (beta chain) derives from a study of blood T cell repertoires in COVID-19. Across the whole study: The study drew acute and convalescent COVID-19 samples from the United States, Italy and Spain. T cells, B-cell-depleted T cells, or PBMCs supplied cDNA or gDNA.

Source study methods: The authors estimated nucleated cell counts from reference gene primer amplification. Assay used: immunoSEQ multiplex PCR; TCRdb lists only in-frame clones, some missing. V, J and clone size are those of that table, while D and trimming were read from the DNA. This table has about 240,000 clones, around four fifths appearing once. J lost 3 bases, V lost 5 bases, and 8 bases had no gene match. This CDR3 has 15 amino acids. Per the germline V gene, CDR1 is SEHNR and CDR2 is FQNEAQ (reference sequence). The rearrangement links TRBV7-9 to TRBJ1-1, with 8 nucleotides matching TRBD1. This TCR was recovered from a woman aged 60-75 years with active or convalescent COVID-19. What was sequenced was peripheral blood. In nucleotides, the CDR3 is TGTGCCAGCAGCCCCAGGGGGCTTGGGGACACTGAAGCTTTCTTT. As protein: CASSPRGLGDTEAFF.